This T cell receptor beta chain was documented in a study of T-cell reconstitution after alpha-beta-depleted transplantation in children. The CDR3 has 20 amino acids. The V segment lost 4 bases and the J segment 3 bases; nucleotides outside the gene matches: 20. Germline V CDR1 and CDR2: SGHDN, FVKESK. Unique molecular identifiers were incorporated when the TCRbeta library was constructed. TCRdb independently ran MiXCR on the PCR reads; one entry per CDR3 protein. The sample shows around 410,000 distinct CDR3 sequences, 11% of them seen only once. Here the sequenced sample was PBMCs from the stem cell graft donor, taken from the stem cell graft. V gene TRBV14 combines with J gene TRBJ2-1; 8 bases fit TRBD1. The origin of this receptor is a human donor who donated a stem cell graft to a child with acute myeloid leukemia. The CDR3 sequence: CASSPRTGFYSGLIYNEQFF. The CDR3 nucleotides read TGTGCCAGCAGCCCCCGGACAGGGTTCTATAGCGGTCTAATCTACAATGAGCAGTTCTTC. The full variable domain, completed using reference TRBV14 and TRBJ2-1, is EAGVTQFPSHSVIEKGQTVTLRCDPISGHDNLYWYRRVMGKEIKFLLHFVKESKQDESGMPNNRFLAERTGGTYSTLKVQPAELEDSGVYFCASSPRTGFYSGLIYNEQFFGPGTRLTVL.